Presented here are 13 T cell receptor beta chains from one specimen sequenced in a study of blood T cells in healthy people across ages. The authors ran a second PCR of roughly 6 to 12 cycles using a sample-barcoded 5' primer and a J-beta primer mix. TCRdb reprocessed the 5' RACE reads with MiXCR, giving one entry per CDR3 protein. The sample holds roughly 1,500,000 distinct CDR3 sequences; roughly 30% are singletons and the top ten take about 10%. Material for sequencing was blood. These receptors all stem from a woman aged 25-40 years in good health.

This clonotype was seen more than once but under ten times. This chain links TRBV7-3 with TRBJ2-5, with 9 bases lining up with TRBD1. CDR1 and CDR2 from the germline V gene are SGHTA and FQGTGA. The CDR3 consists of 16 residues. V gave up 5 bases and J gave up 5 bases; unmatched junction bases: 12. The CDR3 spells CASSATGQGGWETQYF. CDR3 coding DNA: TGTGCCAGCAGCGCGACGGGACAGGGAGGTTGGGAGACCCAGTACTTC.

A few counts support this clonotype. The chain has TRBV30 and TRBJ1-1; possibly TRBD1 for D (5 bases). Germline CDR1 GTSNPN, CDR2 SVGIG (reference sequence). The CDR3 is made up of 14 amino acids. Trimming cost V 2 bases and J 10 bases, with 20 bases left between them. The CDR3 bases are TGTGCCTGGAGTATCCCGGGGGGACCGAACTTAGCTTTCTTT. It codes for CAWSIPGGPNLAFF.

CDR3 loop: CASSQPSSGGSYNEQFF. The CDR3 region has the DNA TGTGCCAGCAGCCAACCATCTAGCGGAGGCTCCTACAATGAGCAGTTCTTC. The chain is built from TRBV3-1 and TRBJ2-1; 7 bases agree with TRBD2. The germline V gene encodes CDR1 LGHDT and CDR2 YNNKEL (reference sequence). V shed 2 bases, J shed 0 bases, and the junction held 7 bases outside the gene matches. This CDR3 comprises 17 residues.

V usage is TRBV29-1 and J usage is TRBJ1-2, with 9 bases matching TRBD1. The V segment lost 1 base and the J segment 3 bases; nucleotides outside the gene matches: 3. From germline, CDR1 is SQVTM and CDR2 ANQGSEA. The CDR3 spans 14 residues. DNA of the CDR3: TGCAGCGTTGAAGGAGACAGGGGGTACTATGGCTACACCTTC. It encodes CSVEGDRGYYGYTF.

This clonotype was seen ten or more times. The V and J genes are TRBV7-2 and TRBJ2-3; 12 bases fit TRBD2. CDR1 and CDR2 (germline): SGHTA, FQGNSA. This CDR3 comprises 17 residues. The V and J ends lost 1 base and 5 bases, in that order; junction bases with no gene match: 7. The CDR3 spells CASSLVLASGRGDTQYF. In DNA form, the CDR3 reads TGTGCCAGCAGCTTAGTGTTGGCTAGCGGGAGGGGAGATACGCAGTATTTT.

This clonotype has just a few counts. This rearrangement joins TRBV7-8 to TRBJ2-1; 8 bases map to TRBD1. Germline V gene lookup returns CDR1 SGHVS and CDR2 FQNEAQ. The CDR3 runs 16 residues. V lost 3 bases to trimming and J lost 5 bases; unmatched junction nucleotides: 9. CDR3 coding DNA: TGTGCCAGCAGCTTGGACAGGGTTATCACGGACAATGAGCAGTTCTTC. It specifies CASSLDRVITDNEQFF.

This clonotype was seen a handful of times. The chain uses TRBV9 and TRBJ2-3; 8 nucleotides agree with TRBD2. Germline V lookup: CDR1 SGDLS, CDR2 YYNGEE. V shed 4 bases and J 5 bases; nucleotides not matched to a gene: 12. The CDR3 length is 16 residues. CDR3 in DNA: TGTGCCAGCAGCTCCCCTCGGGGGGGCCACAGAGATACGCAGTATTTT. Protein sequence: CASSSPRGGHRDTQYF.

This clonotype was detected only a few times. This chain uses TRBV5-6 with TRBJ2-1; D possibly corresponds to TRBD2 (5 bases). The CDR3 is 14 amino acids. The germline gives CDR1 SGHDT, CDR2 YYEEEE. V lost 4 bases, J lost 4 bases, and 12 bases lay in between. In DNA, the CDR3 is TGTGCCAGCAGCCCCCTTCGGGAATACAATGAGCAGTTCTTC. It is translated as CASSPLREYNEQFF.

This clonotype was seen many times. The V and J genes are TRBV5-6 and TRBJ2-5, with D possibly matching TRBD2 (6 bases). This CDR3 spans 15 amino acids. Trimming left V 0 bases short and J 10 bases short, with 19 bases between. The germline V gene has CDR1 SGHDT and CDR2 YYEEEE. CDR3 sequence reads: CASSLGQAGPGIQYF. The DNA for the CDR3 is TGTGCCAGCAGCTTGGGGCAAGCGGGCCCGGGCATCCAGTACTTC. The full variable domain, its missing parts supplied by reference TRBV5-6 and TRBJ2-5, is DAGVTQSPTHLIKTRGQQVTLRCSPKSGHDTVSWYQQALGQGPQFIFQYYEEEERQRGNFPDRFSGHQFPNYSSELNVNALLLGDSALYLCASSLGQAGPGIQYFGPGTRLLVL.

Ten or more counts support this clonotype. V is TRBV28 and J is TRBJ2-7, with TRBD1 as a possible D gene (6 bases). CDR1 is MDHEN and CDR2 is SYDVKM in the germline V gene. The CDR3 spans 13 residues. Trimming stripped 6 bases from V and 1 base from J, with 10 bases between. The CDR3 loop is CASRPQGSYEQYF. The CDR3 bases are TGTGCCAGCAGACCACAGGGATCCTACGAGCAGTACTTC.

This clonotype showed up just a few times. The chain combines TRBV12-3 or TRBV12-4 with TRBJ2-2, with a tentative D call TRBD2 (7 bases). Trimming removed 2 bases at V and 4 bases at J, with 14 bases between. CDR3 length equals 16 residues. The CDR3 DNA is TGTGCCAGCAGTTTATGGCTAGGGGGGGCCACCGGGGAGCTGTTTTTT. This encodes CASSLWLGGATGELFF.

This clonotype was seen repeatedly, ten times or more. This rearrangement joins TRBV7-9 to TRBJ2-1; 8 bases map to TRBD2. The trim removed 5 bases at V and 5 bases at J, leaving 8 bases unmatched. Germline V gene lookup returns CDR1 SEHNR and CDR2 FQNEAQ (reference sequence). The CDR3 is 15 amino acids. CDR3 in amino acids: CASSPHSGTHNEQFF. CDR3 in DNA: TGTGCCAGCAGCCCCCATAGCGGGACTCACAATGAGCAGTTCTTC.

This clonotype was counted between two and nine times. CDR3 loop: CASSYKGGYTF. The CDR3 nucleotides read TGTGCCAGCAGTTATAAGGGAGGCTACACCTTC. V usage is TRBV6-6 and J usage is TRBJ1-2; no clear D gene. Trimming shortened V by 3 bases and J by 8 bases, and 7 bases separated the two germline ends. This CDR3 is built from 11 residues. The germline CDR1 and CDR2 sequences are MNHNY and SVGAGI (reference sequence).